This T cell receptor (beta chain) was sequenced in a study of cytomegalovirus exposure and HLA in healthy donors. 60 Vbeta and 13 Jbeta primers were used in PCR. Sequencing was performed with immunoSEQ multiplex PCR; in TCRdb, only in-frame clones are kept and a portion is missing. Of roughly 290,000 clones in the sample, over 70% were seen once. The CDR3 has 15 residues. Trimming took 0 bases from V and 0 from J, leaving 8 bases between them. Germline values: CDR1 SQVTM, CDR2 ANQGSEA. This clone was counted once. The sequencing input was PBMCs. This TCR was recovered from a girl aged 2 to 10 in good health and CMV-seronegative. The rearrangement joins TRBV29-1 to TRBJ1-4; D is undetermined. The CDR3, as DNA: TGCAGCGTTGAAGATTCTGAGTCAACTAATGAAAAACTGTTTTTT. Translated: CSVEDSESTNEKLFF.